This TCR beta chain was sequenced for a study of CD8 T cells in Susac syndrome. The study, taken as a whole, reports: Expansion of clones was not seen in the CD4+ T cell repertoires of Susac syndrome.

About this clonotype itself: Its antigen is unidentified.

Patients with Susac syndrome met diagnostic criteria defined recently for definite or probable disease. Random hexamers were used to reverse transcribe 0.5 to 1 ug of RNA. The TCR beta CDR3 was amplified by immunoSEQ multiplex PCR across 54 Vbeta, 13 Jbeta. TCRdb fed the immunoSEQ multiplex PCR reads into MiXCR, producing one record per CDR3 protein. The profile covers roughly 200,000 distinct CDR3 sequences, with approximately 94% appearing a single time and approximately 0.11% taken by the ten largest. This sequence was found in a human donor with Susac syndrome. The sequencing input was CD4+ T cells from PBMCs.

Here the CDR3 DNA reads TGTGCTAGTGGCCAACGACAGGGGCGGGAGACCCAGTACTTC. Its translation is CASGQRQGRETQYF. The chain couples TRBV12-5 to TRBJ2-5, with 8 bases identical to TRBD1. This CDR3 has 14 residues. Germline CDR1 is LGHNT and CDR2 is FRNRAP. V was pared by 6 bases and J by 5 bases, with 8 bases of the junction left unmatched.